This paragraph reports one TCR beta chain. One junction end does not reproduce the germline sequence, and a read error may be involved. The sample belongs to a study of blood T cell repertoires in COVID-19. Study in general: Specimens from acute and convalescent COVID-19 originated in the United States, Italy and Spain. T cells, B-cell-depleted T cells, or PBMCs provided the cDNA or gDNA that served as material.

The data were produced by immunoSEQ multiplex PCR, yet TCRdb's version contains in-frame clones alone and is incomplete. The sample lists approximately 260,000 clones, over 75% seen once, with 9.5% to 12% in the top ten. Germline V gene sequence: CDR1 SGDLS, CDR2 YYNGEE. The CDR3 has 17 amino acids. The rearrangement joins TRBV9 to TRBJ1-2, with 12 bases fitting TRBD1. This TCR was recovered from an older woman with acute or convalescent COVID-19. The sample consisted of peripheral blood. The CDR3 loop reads CARSVGGTGGRLEGYTF. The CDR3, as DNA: TGTGCCCGCAGCGTAGGGGGGACAGGGGGCCGTCTTGAGGGCTACACCTTC.